Below are 25 T cell receptor beta chains sequenced from a single sample in a study of beta chain features in type 1 diabetes (dated by TCRdb to the late 2010s). Libraries were constructed by the immunoSEQ multiplex PCR assay. The High Capacity cDNA Reverse Transcription Kit was used to reverse transcribe all of the isolated RNA, meaning that expressed TCRB transcripts were what got sequenced. TCRdb holds this immuneACCESS table with in-frame rearrangements only. Some clones are missing; in checked studies, unresolved V genes explain under half, and the rest has no known cause. This sample is represented by about 250,000 clones; roughly a tenth of them were singletons. The ten most abundant clones make up more than 0.015% of the sample. These TCRs are of unknown antigen specificity. Study-wide conclusions, independent of this receptor: Type 1 diabetes patients showed a moderate but significant shortening of TCRB CDR3 length in all four CD4+ subsets.

Sequenced material: naive CD4+ T cells from blood. Reading the label with the study, this specimen's cell subset or site is: true naive CD4+ T cells. The receptors stem from a man in his thirties or forties with type 1 diabetes.

A few counts support this clone. The chain recombines TRBV28 with TRBJ2-5; TRBD1 matches at 10 bases. Trimming removed 4 bases from V and 5 bases from J; junction bases left unmatched: 1. Germline loops: CDR1 MDHEN, CDR2 SYDVKM. CDR3 length: 13 amino acids. The CDR3 DNA sequence: TGTGCCAGCAGTTGGGGACAGGGGGAGACCCAGTACTTC. Protein: CASSWGQGETQYF. Filled out from reference TRBV28 and TRBJ2-5, the complete variable domain reads DVKVTQSSRYLVKRTGEKVFLECVQDMDHENMFWYRQDPGLGLRLIYFSYDVKMKEKGDIPEGYSVSREKKERFSLILESASTNQTSMYLCASSWGQGETQYFGPGTRLLVL.

The V gene is TRBV4-3, the J gene TRBJ2-2; 9 positions agree with TRBD2. CDR3 size: 15 residues. Germline loops: CDR1 LGHNA, CDR2 YSLEER. V trimming: 5 bases; J trimming: 10 bases; junction bases outside the gene matches: 11. The CDR3 nucleotides read TGCGCCAGCAGCGGGGCTAGCGGGGCGATCATGGAGCTGTTTTTT. Protein: CASSGASGAIMELFF.

In this sample, this clone turned up a few times. The V call is TRBV7-3, the J call TRBJ1-2; D is ambiguous. The V end lost 6 bases, the J end lost 1 base, and 9 bases lay between the germline ends. This CDR3 comprises 13 residues. The germline gives CDR1 SGHTA, CDR2 FQGTGA. DNA of the CDR3: TGTGCCAGCAGACCCGACATTAACTATGGCTACACCTTC. Residues: CASRPDINYGYTF.

This chain connects TRBV28 to TRBJ1-4; 7 bases agree with TRBD1. This CDR3 has 14 residues. With 4 bases clipped from V and 7 bases from J, the junction kept 6 bases outside the gene matches. Germline loops: CDR1 MDHEN, CDR2 SYDVKM. The DNA of the CDR3 is TGTGCCAGCAGTTCGGGACAGAACACTGAAAAACTGTTTTTT. This encodes CASSSGQNTEKLFF.

The sample holds a few counts of this clone. The chain links TRBV29-1 to TRBJ2-3; 8 bases line up with TRBD2. CDR3 length: 13 amino acids. The V gene end was trimmed by 5 bases and the J gene end by 3 bases; junction bases not matched to a gene: 4. The germline V gene encodes CDR1 SQVTM and CDR2 ANQGSEA. The CDR3 reads CSVRGGLTDTQYF. DNA for the CDR3: TGCAGCGTTCGGGGGGGCCTAACAGATACGCAGTATTTT.

This clone was detected only a few times. Other DNA sequences in this sample translate to the same CDR3. The chain employs TRBV5-4 and TRBJ2-5; TRBD1 matches at 7 bases. The germline gives CDR1 SGHNT, CDR2 YYREEE (reference sequence). V lost 4 bases and J lost 2; bases outside the gene matches: 2. CDR3 length: 13 residues. Written as DNA, the CDR3 is TGTGCCAGCAGCCGGGGACAGCAAGAGACCCAGTACTTC. It specifies CASSRGQQETQYF.

J is TRBJ1-1 and V is TRBV7-9; TRBD1 is a possible D gene (5 bases). Germline V gives CDR1 SEHNR, CDR2 FQNEAQ (reference sequence). The V end lost 4 bases, the J end lost 1 base, and 7 bases lay between the germline ends. This CDR3 region has 13 residues. CDR3 sequence (DNA): TGTGCCAGCAGCTGGGGGGGGAACACTGAAGCTTTCTTT. Translation: CASSWGGNTEAFF.

The sample holds a few counts of this clone. This chain joins TRBV5-1 and TRBJ1-1; D may be TRBD1 (6 bases). The CDR3 loop spans 14 amino acids. Trimming took off 0 bases at V and 1 base at J, with 7 bases between the two ends. CDR1 and CDR2 (germline): SGHRS, YFSETQ. CDR3 in amino acids: CASSLGQENTEAFF. In DNA, the CDR3 is TGCGCCAGCAGCTTGGGACAGGAGAACACTGAAGCTTTCTTT.

The rearrangement links TRBV19 to TRBJ1-5, with D possibly matching TRBD1 (5 bases). This CDR3 is built from 13 residues. V was trimmed by 4 bases and J by 5 bases, leaving 9 bases between them. CDR1 is LNHDA, CDR2 SQIVND, per germline (reference sequence). CDR3 protein: CASSKDSYQPQHF. As DNA, the CDR3 is TGTGCCAGTAGTAAAGACAGTTATCAGCCCCAGCATTTT.

The rearrangement links TRBV9 to TRBJ2-1, with D unclear. Germline V gene lookup returns CDR1 SGDLS and CDR2 YYNGEE. The V end lost 4 bases, the J end lost 8 bases, and 16 bases lay between the germline ends. This CDR3 spans 14 amino acids. The CDR3 coding sequence is TGTGCCAGCAGCTCGCGACCGAGGTTGGATGAGCAGTTCTTC. Protein product: CASSSRPRLDEQFF. The whole variable domain, remainder taken from reference TRBV9 and TRBJ2-1, is DSGVTQTPKHLITATGQRVTLRCSPRSGDLSVYWYQQSLDQGLQFLIQYYNGEERAKGNILERFSAQQFPDLHSELNLSSLELGDSALYFCASSSRPRLDEQFFGPGTRLTVL.

The rearrangement uses TRBV7-2 and TRBJ2-1; 10 nucleotides line up with TRBD2. V gave up 4 bases and J gave up 0 bases; unmatched junction bases: 3. The CDR3 contains 16 residues. The V gene's germline CDR1 is SGHTA and CDR2 FQGNSA. CDR3 sequence reads: CASSYSSGSSYNEQFF. The CDR3, as DNA: TGTGCCAGCAGCTACTCTAGCGGGAGCTCCTACAATGAGCAGTTCTTC. The entire variable domain, with the rest obtained from reference TRBV7-2 and TRBJ2-1, is as follows: GAGVSQSPSNKVTEKGKDVELRCDPISGHTALYWYRQSLGQGLEFLIYFQGNSAPDKSGLPSDRFSAERTGGSVSTLTIQRTQQEDSAVYLCASSYSSGSSYNEQFFGPGTRLTVL.

This clone was observed a handful of times. CDR3 DNA sequence: TGCGCCAGCAGCCGAGCGCCAACGGGGGGTACTGAAGCTTTCTTT. Amino acids: CASSRAPTGGTEAFF. J is TRBJ1-1 and V is TRBV4-1, with D possibly being TRBD1 (5 bases). The CDR3 is 15 residues long. Trimming pared 4 bases from V and 5 bases from J, leaving 17 bases between. Germline assignment: CDR1 MGHRA and CDR2 YSYEKL.

The CDR3, as DNA: TGCGCCAGCAGCCAAGTTTTGGACATCAGCTATAGCAATCAGCCCCAGCATTTT. Its translation is CASSQVLDISYSNQPQHF. V gene TRBV4-1 combines with J gene TRBJ1-5; D may be TRBD1 (5 bases). Trimming cost V 1 base and J 0 bases, with 16 bases left between them. Germline V lookup: CDR1 MGHRA, CDR2 YSYEKL. The CDR3 sequence is 18 residues long.

For this clone: This same CDR3 is encoded by further DNA sequences in the sample. V gene TRBV29-1 combines with J gene TRBJ2-5; D gene ambiguous. Germline assignment: CDR1 SQVTM and CDR2 ANQGSEA. V was shortened by 0 bases and J by 4 bases, with 6 bases between the two germline ends. This CDR3 region has 12 residues. Here the CDR3 reads CSVEDPGETQYF. The CDR3 coding sequence is TGCAGCGTTGAAGATCCAGGAGAGACCCAGTACTTC.

V usage is TRBV5-6 and J usage is TRBJ2-5; TRBD1 agrees at 7 bases. Germline CDR1 SGHDT, CDR2 YYEEEE. This CDR3 comprises 13 residues. J was trimmed by 4 bases and V by 0 bases; bases with no gene match: 0. The CDR3 nucleotides read TGTGCCAGCAGCTTGGCAGGGGGAGAGACCCAGTACTTC. Protein sequence: CASSLAGGETQYF.

This clone occurred a few times. The rearrangement links TRBV5-1 to TRBJ1-1, with 9 bases identical to TRBD1. Germline V CDR1 and CDR2: SGHRS, YFSETQ. J lost 3 bases, V lost 4 bases, and 7 bases had no gene match. The CDR3 loop spans 15 amino acids. Here the CDR3 reads CASSPNRQGDTEAFF. The CDR3, as DNA: TGCGCCAGCAGCCCGAACCGACAGGGGGACACTGAAGCTTTCTTT.

The chain has TRBV7-9 and TRBJ1-5; 7 positions match TRBD1. CDR1 is SEHNR and CDR2 is FQNEAQ in the germline V gene (reference sequence). V shed 5 bases, J shed 5 bases, and the junction held 12 bases outside the gene matches. The CDR3 extends over 16 amino acids. As DNA, the CDR3 is TGTGCCAGCAGCCCCTTGTCTGGTACAGGGGATCAGCCCCAGCATTTT. Encoded protein: CASSPLSGTGDQPQHF.

This sequence joins TRBV12-5 and TRBJ2-5, with a weak D call TRBD1 (6 bases). The V and J ends lost 5 bases and 2 bases respectively, with 12 bases between them. The germline gives CDR1 LGHNT, CDR2 FRNRAP. This CDR3 region has 14 residues. The CDR3 coding sequence is TGTGCTAGTGGTCCTCGGACAGAACAAGAGACCCAGTACTTC. Encoded protein: CASGPRTEQETQYF.

This clone was detected only a few times. The rearrangement joins TRBV5-1 to TRBJ2-5; the D gene is possibly TRBD2 (6 bases). The CDR3 runs 14 residues. CDR1 and CDR2 (germline): SGHRS, YFSETQ. V lost 0 bases, J lost 7 bases, and 13 bases lay in between. As DNA, the CDR3 is TGCGCCAGCAGCTTGGTGGCGGGGTCGGGGACCCAGTACTTC. Protein sequence: CASSLVAGSGTQYF. The full variable domain, completed using reference TRBV5-1 and TRBJ2-5, is KAGVTQTPRYLIKTRGQQVTLSCSPISGHRSVSWYQQTPGQGLQFLFEYFSETQRNKGNFPGRFSGRQFSNSRSEMNVSTLELGDSALYLCASSLVAGSGTQYFGPGTRLLVL.

This clone was picked up a small number of times. The chain couples TRBV11-2 to TRBJ1-5, with 7 bases lining up with TRBD1. This CDR3 has 14 residues. The V gene end was trimmed by 1 base and the J gene end by 7 bases; junction bases not matched to a gene: 4. Germline CDR1 SGHAT, CDR2 FQNNGV. CDR3 in DNA: TGTGCCAGCAGCTTAGTCAGGGGGTACCAGCCCCAGCATTTT. Protein product: CASSLVRGYQPQHF.

This clone has a handful of counts. The chain joins TRBV5-1 to TRBJ2-3; 8 bases line up with TRBD2. The CDR3 is 15 amino acids. After removal of 4 bases from V and 2 bases from J, the junction contained 6 bases not matched to a gene. The germline CDR1 and CDR2 sequences are SGHRS and YFSETQ. CDR3 sequence (DNA): TGCGCCAGCAGCCCTGGGGGACTAGACACAGATACGCAGTATTTT. Translation gives CASSPGGLDTDTQYF.

This clone was counted a few times. V usage is TRBV18 and J usage is TRBJ2-2; the match to TRBD1 covers 8 bases. Germline CDR1 KGHSH, CDR2 LQKENI. J gave up 0 bases and V 5 bases, and 2 bases lay outside the gene matches. CDR3 length: 15 residues. CDR3 DNA: TGTGCCAGCTCAGGGACAGGAACGAACACCGGGGAGCTGTTTTTT. Protein sequence: CASSGTGTNTGELFF.

The chain links TRBV4-1 to TRBJ2-3; TRBD2 matches 11 bases. CDR1 MGHRA and CDR2 YSYEKL come from the germline V gene. The CDR3 has 16 amino acids. The J segment lost 4 bases and the V segment lost 4 bases, leaving 7 bases of the junction unmatched. The CDR3 DNA sequence: TGCGCCAGCAGCCCTCTATCACTAGCGGGGGCAGATACGCAGTATTTT. It encodes CASSPLSLAGADTQYF.

This clone turned up a few times. This chain links TRBV9 with TRBJ2-2; tentatively, D is TRBD1 (6 bases). CDR1 and CDR2 (germline): SGDLS, YYNGEE. This CDR3 spans 15 amino acids. With 3 bases removed from V and 0 bases from J, the gap between germline ends came to 9 bases. Here the CDR3 reads CASSADSPNTGELFF. CDR3 nucleotides: TGTGCCAGCAGCGCGGACAGTCCGAACACCGGGGAGCTGTTTTTT.

The genes are TRBV15 and TRBJ2-7, with a tentative D call TRBD1 (6 bases). The CDR3 contains 14 residues. The V end lost 0 bases, the J end lost 7 bases, and 13 bases lay between the germline ends. Germline loops: CDR1 LNHNV, CDR2 YYDKDF (reference sequence). The CDR3 nucleotides are TGTGCCACCAGCAGAGATCAGGGGTTCGGGGAGCAGTACTTC. Amino acid sequence: CATSRDQGFGEQYF.